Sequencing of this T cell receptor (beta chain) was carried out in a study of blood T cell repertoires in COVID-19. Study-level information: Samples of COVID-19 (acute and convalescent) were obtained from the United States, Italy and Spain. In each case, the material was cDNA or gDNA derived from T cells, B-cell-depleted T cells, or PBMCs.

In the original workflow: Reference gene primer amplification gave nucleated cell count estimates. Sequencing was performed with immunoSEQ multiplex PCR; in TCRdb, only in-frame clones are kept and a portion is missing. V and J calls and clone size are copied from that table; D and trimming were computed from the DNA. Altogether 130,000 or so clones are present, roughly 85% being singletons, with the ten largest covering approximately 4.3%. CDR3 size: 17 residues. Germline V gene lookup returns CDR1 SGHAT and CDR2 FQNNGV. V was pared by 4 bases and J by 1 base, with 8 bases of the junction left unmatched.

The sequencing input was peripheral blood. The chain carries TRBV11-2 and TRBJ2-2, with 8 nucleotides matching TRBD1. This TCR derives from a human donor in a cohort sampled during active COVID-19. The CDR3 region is CASSWTGLGVNTGELFF. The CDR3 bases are TGTGCCAGCAGCTGGACAGGGTTGGGGGTGAACACCGGGGAGCTGTTTTTT. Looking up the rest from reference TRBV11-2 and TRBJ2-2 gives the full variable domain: EAGVAQSPRYKIIEKRQSVAFWCNPISGHATLYWYQQILGQGPKLLIQFQNNGVVDDSQLPKDRFSAERLKGVDSTLKIQPAKLEDSAVYLCASSWTGLGVNTGELFFGEGSRLTVL.